These 25 T cell receptor beta chains were sequenced from one sample in a study of T cells in Graves' hyperthyroidism and ophthalmopathy. Template material for amplifying TCR beta CDR3 regions consisted of RNA transcripts. HTBI primers drove first-round RT-PCR of the TCR CDR3. MiXCR, run by TCRdb on the multiplex PCR reads, gives a single entry per CDR3 protein. This table has approximately 400,000 distinct CDR3 sequences, around 16% appearing once. Sequencing used blood. The origin of the receptors is a woman aged 18-29 years with Graves' hyperthyroidism that later progressed to Graves' ophthalmopathy.

This clonotype occurred many times. The chain carries TRBV20-1 and TRBJ1-1; a weak D match, TRBD1 (5 bases). The CDR3 totals 14 residues. Trimming shortened V by 6 bases and J by 1 base, and 15 bases separated the two germline ends. Germline V gene lookup returns CDR1 DFQATT and CDR2 SNEGSKA (reference sequence). CDR3 residues: CSATQGSTNTEAFF. The DNA for the CDR3 is TGCAGTGCGACGCAGGGTTCTACGAACACTGAAGCTTTCTTT.

This clonotype has ten or more counts. This chain links TRBV2 with TRBJ2-4; tentative D call: TRBD1 (6 bases). CDR3 size: 14 residues. With 8 bases removed from V and 0 bases from J, the gap between germline ends came to 11 bases. Germline CDR1 and CDR2: SNHLY and FYNNEI. The DNA for the CDR3 is TGTGCCAGCCGGCAAGGGGGAGCCAAAAACATTCAGTACTTC. Its protein product is CASRQGGAKNIQYF. Full variable domain (outside the CDR3, taken from reference TRBV2 and TRBJ2-4): EPEVTQTPSHQVTQMGQEVILRCVPISNHLYFYWYRQILGQKVEFLVSFYNNEISEKSEIFDDQFSVERPDGSNFTLKIRSTKLEDSAMYFCASRQGGAKNIQYFGAGTRLSVL.

The CDR3 is CAWSTLRGTGDSLAGYTF. CDR3 coding DNA: TGTGCCTGGAGTACCCTCAGGGGGACAGGGGACTCGCTAGCTGGCTACACCTTC. The chain has TRBV30 and TRBJ1-2, with 10 bases that match TRBD1. The length of the CDR3 is 18 residues. Trimming at V came to 2 bases and at J to 7 bases, leaving 19 bases not matched to a gene. Germline V gene sequence: CDR1 GTSNPN, CDR2 SVGIG (reference sequence).

In this sample, this clonotype turned up a few times. The chain is built from TRBV5-5 and TRBJ1-5; the D gene is possibly TRBD1 (6 bases). Germline V gene sequence: CDR1 SGHKS, CDR2 YYEKEE (reference sequence). The V and J ends lost 0 bases and 7 bases respectively, with 14 bases between them. CDR3 length: 15 residues. The CDR3 sequence: CASSLDIQGYQPQHF. The DNA for the CDR3 is TGTGCCAGCAGCTTGGATATACAGGGTTACCAGCCCCAGCATTTT.

This clonotype came up many times. This rearrangement joins TRBV4-2 to TRBJ2-3; D may be TRBD2 (5 bases). The CDR3 has 15 residues. Trimming shortened V by 6 bases and J by 0 bases, and 13 bases separated the two germline ends. From germline, CDR1 is LGHNA and CDR2 YNFKEQ. The CDR3: CASSPRGDSTDTQYF. For the CDR3, the DNA is TGTGCCAGCAGTCCACGGGGAGATAGCACAGATACGCAGTATTTT.

This clonotype has more than one count but fewer than ten. This chain uses TRBV2 with TRBJ1-4, with a weak D call TRBD1 (5 bases). The V gene lost 5 bases and the J gene lost 7 bases, with 17 bases spanning the gap. The CDR3 length is 15 residues. CDR1 is SNHLY and CDR2 is FYNNEI in the germline V gene. The CDR3 DNA follows: TGTGCCAGCAGTAAACGCAGGGTTCTTCCTGAAAAACTGTTTTTT. It encodes CASSKRRVLPEKLFF. The variable domain in full, completed from reference TRBV2 and TRBJ1-4, reads EPEVTQTPSHQVTQMGQEVILRCVPISNHLYFYWYRQILGQKVEFLVSFYNNEISEKSEIFDDQFSVERPDGSNFTLKIRSTKLEDSAMYFCASSKRRVLPEKLFFGSGTQLSVL.

V and J are TRBV3-1 and TRBJ2-2; D is perhaps TRBD2 (5 bases). CDR3 size: 14 residues. Germline loops: CDR1 LGHDT, CDR2 YNNKEL (reference sequence). V lost 4 bases and J 3 bases, leaving 9 bases between the germline ends. CDR3 nucleotides: TGTGCCAGCAGCCTAAGAGCGGACACCGGGGAGCTGTTTTTT. It encodes CASSLRADTGELFF.

This clonotype was picked up many times. The chain carries TRBV7-2 and TRBJ2-7; the D gene is possibly TRBD2 (5 bases). CDR3 length: 15 amino acids. CDR1 and CDR2 (germline): SGHTA, FQGNSA. V shed 5 bases and J shed 0 bases, with 14 bases lying between them. The DNA of the CDR3 is TGTGCCAGCAGCGCTATTAGCGATAGCTCCTACGAGCAGTACTTC. Residues: CASSAISDSSYEQYF.

This clonotype was detected many times. The rearrangement joins TRBV20-1 to TRBJ1-1; no clear D gene. Germline V gives CDR1 DFQATT, CDR2 SNEGSKA (reference sequence). Trimming stripped 3 bases from V and 2 bases from J, with 10 bases between. This CDR3 has 13 residues. CDR3 DNA: TGCAGTGCTAGGGGGAGCTTCAACACTGAAGCTTTCTTT. Translated: CSARGSFNTEAFF.

This clonotype was seen more than once but under ten times. This sequence joins TRBV28 and TRBJ2-2; 7 bases match TRBD2. Trimming removed 6 bases from V and 6 bases from J; junction bases left unmatched: 13. The CDR3 consists of 16 residues. Germline V gene sequence: CDR1 MDHEN, CDR2 SYDVKM. CDR3 nucleotides: TGTGCCAGCAGGAAAAGACTAGCCGGACGGGCCGGGGAGCTGTTTTTT. Its translation: CASRKRLAGRAGELFF. Variable domain in full (rest from reference TRBV28 and TRBJ2-2): DVKVTQSSRYLVKRTGEKVFLECVQDMDHENMFWYRQDPGLGLRLIYFSYDVKMKEKGDIPEGYSVSREKKERFSLILESASTNQTSMYLCASRKRLAGRAGELFFGEGSRLTVL.

This clonotype was counted many times. Since a much larger clone is just one base distant, this may be a read error. The chain joins TRBV30 to TRBJ2-7, with D hard to call. Trimming shortened V by 0 bases and J by 2 bases, and 2 bases separated the two germline ends. Germline V CDR1 and CDR2: GTSNPN, SVGIG (reference sequence). The CDR3 sequence is 11 residues long. DNA of the CDR3: TGTGCCTGGAGTGTAGCCTACGAGCAGTACTTC. It is translated as CAWSVAYEQYF. The full variable domain, in which reference TRBV30 and TRBJ2-7 provide the parts outside the CDR3, is SQTIHQWPATLVQPVGSPLSLECTVEGTSNPNLYWYRQAAGRGLQLLFYSVGIGQISSEVPQNLSASRPQDRQFILSSKKLLLSDSGFYLCAWSVAYEQYFGPGTRLTVT.

This clonotype was counted at least ten times. The gene calls are TRBV2 and TRBJ2-3, with TRBD2 matching over 9 bases. V shed 1 base, J shed 1 base, and the junction held 0 bases outside the gene matches. This CDR3 region has 15 residues. In germline, CDR1 is SNHLY, CDR2 FYNNEI. Here the CDR3 reads CASSEVAGGTDTQYF. Written as DNA, the CDR3 is TGTGCCAGCAGTGAAGTAGCGGGAGGCACAGATACGCAGTATTTT. Drawing the rest from reference TRBV2 and TRBJ2-3, the complete variable domain is EPEVTQTPSHQVTQMGQEVILRCVPISNHLYFYWYRQILGQKVEFLVSFYNNEISEKSEIFDDQFSVERPDGSNFTLKIRSTKLEDSAMYFCASSEVAGGTDTQYFGPGTRLTVL.

This clonotype has ten or more counts. The chain couples TRBV11-2 to TRBJ2-7; possibly TRBD2 for D (6 bases). The CDR3 is 13 residues long. V lost 0 bases and J lost 7, with 10 bases in between. Germline CDR1 reads SGHAT; CDR2 reads FQNNGV. The CDR3 sequence is CASSLEAGMEQYF. The CDR3, as DNA: TGTGCCAGCAGCTTAGAGGCGGGGATGGAGCAGTACTTC.

This clonotype appeared many times. The chain combines TRBV28 with TRBJ2-7, with 11 bases that match TRBD1. This CDR3 is 16 amino acids long. Looked up from germline, CDR1 is MDHEN and CDR2 is SYDVKM. V shed 0 bases and J 4 bases; nucleotides not matched to a gene: 5. In nucleotides, the CDR3 is TGTGCCAGCAGTTTATGGAAAGGGACAGGGGGTTACGAGCAGTACTTC. It codes for CASSLWKGTGGYEQYF.

There are many counts of this clonotype. The V gene is TRBV6-2 or TRBV6-3, the J gene TRBJ2-5; 9 bases agree with TRBD2. The germline V gene has CDR1 MNHEY and CDR2 SVGEGT. V shed 8 bases, J shed 4 bases, and the junction held 11 bases outside the gene matches. The CDR3 covers 15 residues. The CDR3 bases are TGTGCCAGCGCTTTGGGACTAGCCATCAGAGAGACCCAGTACTTC. Protein sequence: CASALGLAIRETQYF.

The chain links TRBV29-1 to TRBJ2-6, with D possibly matching TRBD2 (6 bases). This CDR3 comprises 18 residues. CDR1 SQVTM and CDR2 ANQGSEA come from the germline V gene. V was cut by 7 bases and J by 0 bases, with 22 bases left in between. The CDR3 is CSALVVEGPSSGANVLTF. The CDR3 DNA follows: TGCAGCGCCTTGGTTGTGGAGGGCCCCAGCTCTGGGGCCAACGTCCTGACTTTC.

The sample holds a few counts of this clonotype. The chain is built from TRBV20-1 and TRBJ1-5; tentative D call: TRBD1 (5 bases). Trimming cost V 1 base and J 2 bases, with 12 bases left between them. Germline V gives CDR1 DFQATT, CDR2 SNEGSKA (reference sequence). This CDR3 is 15 amino acids long. The CDR3 is CSARAGGMGNQPQHF. CDR3 DNA: TGCAGTGCTAGAGCTGGGGGAATGGGCAATCAGCCCCAGCATTTT.

This clonotype was observed many times. The chain joins TRBV11-3 to TRBJ2-1; no definite D call. Germline V gene sequence: CDR1 SGHNT, CDR2 YENEEA. This CDR3 region has 13 residues. The germline V and J ends were trimmed by 9 bases and 0 bases, with 9 bases remaining between them. The CDR3 region has the DNA TGTGCCAGTGCTGCAAACTCCTACAATGAGCAGTTCTTC. Translation: CASAANSYNEQFF.

A word on this clonotype: A much bigger clone sits one base away, suggesting this may be a read error. This chain links TRBV11-3 with TRBJ2-1; 9 bases agree with TRBD2. Germline CDR1 SGHNT, CDR2 YENEEA. The CDR3 loop spans 15 amino acids. CDR3 in amino acids: CSSSVTSGSYNEQFF. CDR3 in DNA: TGTTCCAGCAGCGTGACTAGCGGCTCCTACAATGAGCAGTTCTTC.

A few counts support this clonotype. The J gene is TRBJ2-7, the V gene TRBV24-1; possible D gene TRBD1, 6 bases. The germline V gene encodes CDR1 KGHDR and CDR2 SFDVKD. This CDR3 is built from 15 residues. V was pared by 6 bases and J by 1 base, with 15 bases between. The CDR3 DNA reads as TGTGCCACCAGTCCAGGGGCGTTTGATTCCTACGAGCAGTACTTC. It translates to CATSPGAFDSYEQYF.

The chain links TRBV12-3 or TRBV12-4 to TRBJ2-2; 8 bases align to TRBD1. Trimming cost V 5 bases and J 1 base; bases outside gene matches: 3. This CDR3 spans 15 amino acids. DNA for the CDR3: TGTGCCAGCAGTCTCAGGGGGCTGAACACCGGGGAGCTGTTTTTT. It yields the protein CASSLRGLNTGELFF.

Many counts were recorded for this clonotype. The J gene is TRBJ1-2, the V gene TRBV20-1; D call uncertain. The V end lost 0 bases, the J end lost 8 bases, and 10 bases lay between the germline ends. The CDR3 totals 12 residues. CDR1 and CDR2 from the germline V gene are DFQATT and SNEGSKA (reference sequence). For the CDR3, the DNA is TGCAGTGCTAGAGATGGTAACGGAGGCTACACCTTC. The encoded protein is CSARDGNGGYTF.

There are a few counts of this clonotype. The V gene is TRBV7-9, the J gene TRBJ2-3; D call uncertain. Trimming shortened V by 5 bases and J by 6 bases, and 12 bases separated the two germline ends. The germline V gene has CDR1 SEHNR and CDR2 FQNEAQ (reference sequence). The CDR3 contains 13 residues. CDR3 coding DNA: TGTGCCAGCAGCCGAATCGAGGAGGATACGCAGTATTTT. It yields the protein CASSRIEEDTQYF.

This clonotype was seen at least ten times. The chain uses TRBV14 and TRBJ2-7, with 8 bases that match TRBD2. Germline CDR1 reads SGHDN; CDR2 reads FVKESK. The length of the CDR3 is 14 residues. V lost 1 base to trimming and J lost 4 bases; unmatched junction nucleotides: 3. Here the CDR3 reads CASSQVAGGYEQYF. In DNA, the CDR3 is TGTGCCAGCAGCCAAGTGGCGGGGGGATACGAGCAGTACTTC.

This clonotype was observed a handful of times. V gene TRBV24-1 combines with J gene TRBJ2-5; D possibly corresponds to TRBD1 (6 bases). Germline V lookup: CDR1 KGHDR, CDR2 SFDVKD. The CDR3 totals 16 residues. The V end was cut by 4 bases, the J end by 4 bases, with 18 bases between. For the CDR3, the DNA is TGTGCCACCAGTGAGATACAGGGAATCGGTGGAGAGACCCAGTACTTC. It yields the protein CATSEIQGIGGETQYF.